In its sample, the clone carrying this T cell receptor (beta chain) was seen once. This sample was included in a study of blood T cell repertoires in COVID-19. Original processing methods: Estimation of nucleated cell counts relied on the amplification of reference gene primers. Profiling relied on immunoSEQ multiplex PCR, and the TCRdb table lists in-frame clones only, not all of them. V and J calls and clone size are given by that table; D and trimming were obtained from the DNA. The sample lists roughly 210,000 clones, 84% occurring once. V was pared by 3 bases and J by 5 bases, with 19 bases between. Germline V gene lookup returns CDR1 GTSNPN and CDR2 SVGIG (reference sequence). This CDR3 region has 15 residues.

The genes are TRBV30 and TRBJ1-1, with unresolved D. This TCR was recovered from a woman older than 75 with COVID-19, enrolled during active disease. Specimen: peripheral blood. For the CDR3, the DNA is TGTGCCTGGAGCTCCGGGATGGGGATAAGGACTGAAGCTTTCTTT. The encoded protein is CAWSSGMGIRTEAFF.